Sequencing of this T cell receptor beta chain was carried out in a study of OX40 agonist ivuxolimab in advanced cancers. The CDR3 length is 13 residues. Germline assignment: CDR1 SGHTA and CDR2 FQGNSA. Trimming left V 2 bases short and J 7 bases short, with 11 bases between. This clone was detected only once. Sequencing used immunoSEQ multiplex PCR; TCRdb keeps in-frame clones, though not all of them. The repertoire includes 50,000 to 60,000 clones, 82% of them detected once, and more than 1.4% sits in the top ten. The TCR sequence derives from an adult with an advanced solid tumor such as melanoma, head and neck, liver or kidney cancer. Sample: CD4+ or CD8+ T cells sorted from blood, taken in a trial of the OX40 agonist ivuxolimab. V usage is TRBV7-2 and J usage is TRBJ2-5; tentative D call: TRBD2 (5 bases). This chain's CDR3 is CASSLSGNPTQYF. Here the CDR3 DNA reads TGTGCCAGCAGCTTATCGGGGAACCCGACCCAGTACTTC.